Detailed here is one TCR beta chain. The CDR3 length is 13 residues. V gave up 5 bases and J gave up 6 bases; unmatched junction bases: 3. Germline V lookup: CDR1 WSHSY, CDR2 SAAADI. These data come from a study of blood T cell repertoires in COVID-19. As for the study in general: Sources were T cells, B-cell-depleted T cells, or PBMCs; the material itself was cDNA or gDNA.

Profiled with immunoSEQ multiplex PCR; TCRdb holds only in-frame clones, not every one. The table shows over 250,000 clones, with about 87% occurring only once. The J gene is TRBJ2-2, the V gene TRBV10-2; TRBD1 aligns across 7 bases. Sequencing used PBMCs or T cells enriched from blood (not recorded which). The TCR originated in a woman in her twenties or thirties who had recovered from COVID-19. For the CDR3, the DNA is TGCGCCAGCAGTCCGGACAGGTCCGGGGAGCTGTTTTTT. This sequence encodes CASSPDRSGELFF.